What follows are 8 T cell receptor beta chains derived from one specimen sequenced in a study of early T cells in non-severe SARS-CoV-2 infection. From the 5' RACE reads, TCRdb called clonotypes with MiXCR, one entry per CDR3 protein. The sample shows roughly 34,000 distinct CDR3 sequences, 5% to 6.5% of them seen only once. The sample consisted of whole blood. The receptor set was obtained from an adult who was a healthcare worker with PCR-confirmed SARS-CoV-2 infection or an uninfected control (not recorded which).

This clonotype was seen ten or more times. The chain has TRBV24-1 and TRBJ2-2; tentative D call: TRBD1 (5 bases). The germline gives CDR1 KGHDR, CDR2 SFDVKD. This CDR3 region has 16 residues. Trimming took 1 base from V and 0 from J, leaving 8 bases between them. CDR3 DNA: TGTGCCACCAGTGATTTCGGCAGGGCGAACACCGGGGAGCTGTTTTTT. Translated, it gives CATSDFGRANTGELFF.

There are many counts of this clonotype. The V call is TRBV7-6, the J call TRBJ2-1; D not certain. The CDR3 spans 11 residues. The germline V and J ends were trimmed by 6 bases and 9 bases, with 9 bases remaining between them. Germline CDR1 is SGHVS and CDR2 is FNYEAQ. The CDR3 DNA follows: TGTGCCAGCAGTTACAAAAGTGAGCAGTTCTTC. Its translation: CASSYKSEQFF. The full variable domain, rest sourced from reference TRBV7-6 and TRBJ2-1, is GAGVSQSPRYKVTKRGQDVALRCDPISGHVSLYWYRQALGQGPEFLTYFNYEAQQDKSGLPNDRFSAERPEGSISTLTIQRTEQRDSAMYRCASSYKSEQFFGPGTRLTVL.

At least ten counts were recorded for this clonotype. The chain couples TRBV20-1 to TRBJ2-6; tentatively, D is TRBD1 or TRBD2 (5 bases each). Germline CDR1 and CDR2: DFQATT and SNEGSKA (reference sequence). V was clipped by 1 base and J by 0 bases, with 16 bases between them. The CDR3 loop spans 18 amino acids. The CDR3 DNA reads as TGCAGTGCTAGAGTAAATGGGGGTCCTTTCTCTGGGGCCAACGTCCTGACTTTC. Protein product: CSARVNGGPFSGANVLTF.

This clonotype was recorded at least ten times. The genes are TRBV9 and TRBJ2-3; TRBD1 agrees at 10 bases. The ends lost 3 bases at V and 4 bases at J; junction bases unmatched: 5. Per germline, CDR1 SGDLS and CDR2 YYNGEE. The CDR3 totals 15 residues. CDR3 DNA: TGTGCCAGCAGCGGCGACAGGGGGCGGGCAGATACGCAGTATTTT. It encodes CASSGDRGRADTQYF.

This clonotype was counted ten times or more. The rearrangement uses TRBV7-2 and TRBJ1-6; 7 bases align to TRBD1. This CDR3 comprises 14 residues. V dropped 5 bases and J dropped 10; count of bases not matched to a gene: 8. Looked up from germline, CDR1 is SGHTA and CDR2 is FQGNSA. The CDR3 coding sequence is TGTGCCAGCAGCCAATACAGGGGCTACTCACCCCTCCACTTT. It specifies CASSQYRGYSPLHF.

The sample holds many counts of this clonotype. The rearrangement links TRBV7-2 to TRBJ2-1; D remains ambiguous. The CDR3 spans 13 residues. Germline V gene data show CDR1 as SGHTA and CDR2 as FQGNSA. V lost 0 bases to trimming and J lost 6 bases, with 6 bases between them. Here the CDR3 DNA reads TGTGCCAGCAGCTTAGCCCGTGTCAATGAGCAGTTCTTC. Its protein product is CASSLARVNEQFF.

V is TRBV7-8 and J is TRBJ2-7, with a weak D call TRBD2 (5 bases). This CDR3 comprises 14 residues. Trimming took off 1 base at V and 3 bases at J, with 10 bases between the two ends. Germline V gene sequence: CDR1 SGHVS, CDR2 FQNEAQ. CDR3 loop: CASSLEATNYEQYF. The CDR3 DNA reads TGTGCCAGCAGCTTAGAAGCGACTAACTACGAGCAGTACTTC.

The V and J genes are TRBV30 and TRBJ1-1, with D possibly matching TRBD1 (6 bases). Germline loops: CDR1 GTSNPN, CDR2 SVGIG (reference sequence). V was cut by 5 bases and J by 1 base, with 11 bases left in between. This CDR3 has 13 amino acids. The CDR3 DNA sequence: TGTGCCTGGGTACAGGGTAGGAACACTGAAGCTTTCTTT. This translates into CAWVQGRNTEAFF.